The following is a T cell receptor beta chain sequence with its context. The sample belongs to a study of blood T cell repertoires in COVID-19. Profiled with immunoSEQ multiplex PCR; TCRdb holds only in-frame clones, not every one. The table lists about 200,000 clones, around four fifths of them singletons. V shed 0 bases and J 13 bases; nucleotides not matched to a gene: 10. The V gene's germline CDR1 is WNHNN and CDR2 SYGVQD (reference sequence). CDR3 length: 16 amino acids. The sequence was obtained from a man aged 55-75 years with COVID-19, enrolled during active disease. The chain carries TRBV10-1 and TRBJ2-1; 12 bases align to TRBD2. Sequenced sample: peripheral blood. The CDR3 here is CASSESGTSGFWEQFF. The CDR3 bases are TGCGCCAGCAGTGAGTCCGGGACTAGCGGGTTCTGGGAACAGTTCTTC.